Each of the 21 T cell receptor beta chains below was sequenced from the same sample in a study of blood T cell repertoires in COVID-19. Produced via immunoSEQ multiplex PCR; TCRdb's table is partial and in-frame only. Among about 150,000 clones listed, 80% to 90% were seen once. Sequencing input: peripheral blood. These receptors were collected from a middle-aged woman with acute or convalescent COVID-19.

The CDR3 reads CASSLESYQETQYF. Written as DNA, the CDR3 is TGTGCCAGCAGCTTGGAATCGTATCAAGAGACCCAGTACTTC. The chain links TRBV5-4 to TRBJ2-5, with unresolved D. This CDR3 contains 14 residues. V dropped 0 bases and J dropped 2 bases, with 8 bases sitting between them. The germline gives CDR1 SGHNT, CDR2 YYREEE (reference sequence).

The CDR3 reads CASSERFLSNQPQHF. The CDR3 region has the DNA TGTGCCAGCAGTGAACGGTTTTTAAGCAATCAGCCCCAGCATTTT. The chain links TRBV2 to TRBJ1-5; D uncertain. The germline CDR1 and CDR2 sequences are SNHLY and FYNNEI. Trimming left V 2 bases short and J 1 base short, with 9 bases between. This CDR3 is built from 15 residues.

The gene calls are TRBV7-3 and TRBJ2-2; 9 bases are shared with TRBD1. V trimming: 5 bases; J trimming: 6 bases; junction bases outside the gene matches: 10. The germline gives CDR1 SGHTA, CDR2 FQGTGA. The CDR3 spans 16 residues. The CDR3 is CASSRLGTGSPGELFF. DNA of the CDR3: TGTGCCAGCAGCCGACTCGGGACAGGGTCCCCCGGGGAGCTGTTTTTT.

The CDR3 protein is CASRNRDNNSPLHF. The CDR3 DNA reads TGTGCCAGCAGGAACCGGGACAATAATTCACCCCTCCACTTT. The chain has TRBV28 and TRBJ1-6; maybe TRBD1 (6 bases). V gave up 6 bases and J gave up 5 bases, with 11 bases separating them. CDR3 length: 14 residues. The germline V gene encodes CDR1 MDHEN and CDR2 SYDVKM.

The V call is TRBV28, the J call TRBJ1-1; 8 nucleotides align to TRBD1. The CDR3 totals 14 residues. The germline V gene encodes CDR1 MDHEN and CDR2 SYDVKM. V trimming: 5 bases; J trimming: 0 bases; junction bases outside the gene matches: 2. CDR3 bases: TGTGCCAGCAGTCCGGACAGGGTGAACACTGAAGCTTTCTTT. The encoded protein is CASSPDRVNTEAFF. The variable domain in full, with the rest retrieved from reference TRBV28 and TRBJ1-1, is DVKVTQSSRYLVKRTGEKVFLECVQDMDHENMFWYRQDPGLGLRLIYFSYDVKMKEKGDIPEGYSVSREKKERFSLILESASTNQTSMYLCASSPDRVNTEAFFGQGTRLTVV.

The rearrangement joins TRBV25-1 to TRBJ2-3; 7 bases map to TRBD1. After removal of 5 bases from V and 6 bases from J, the junction contained 8 bases not matched to a gene. Germline values: CDR1 MGHDK, CDR2 SYGVNS. This CDR3 is built from 14 residues. The CDR3 is CASSPPGTADTQYF. Written as DNA, the CDR3 is TGTGCCAGCAGTCCCCCAGGGACAGCTGATACGCAGTATTTT. The variable domain in full, with the rest retrieved from reference TRBV25-1 and TRBJ2-3, is EADIYQTPRYLVIGTGKKITLECSQTMGHDKMYWYQQDPGMELHLIHYSYGVNSTEKGDLSSESTVSRIRTEHFPLTLESARPSHTSQYLCASSPPGTADTQYFGPGTRLTVL.

The V call is TRBV27, the J call TRBJ1-5, with D perhaps TRBD1 (6 bases). CDR1 is MNHEY and CDR2 is SMNVEV in the germline V gene (reference sequence). The CDR3 runs 14 residues. Trimming removed 6 bases from V and 4 bases from J, with 13 bases in between. For the CDR3, the DNA is TGTGCCAGCAGCAAAGGGGGTTTTAATCAGCCCCAGCATTTT. The encoded protein is CASSKGGFNQPQHF.

This chain joins TRBV7-9 and TRBJ1-4; the match to TRBD1 covers 9 bases. Germline CDR1 reads SEHNR; CDR2 reads FQNEAQ (reference sequence). The J segment lost 2 bases and the V segment lost 5 bases, leaving 3 bases of the junction unmatched. The CDR3 spans 15 residues. The CDR3 bases are TGTGCCAGCAGCGGACAGGGGCTCACTAATGAAAAACTGTTTTTT. As protein: CASSGQGLTNEKLFF.

The chain carries TRBV7-3 and TRBJ2-7; TRBD2 aligns across 8 bases. The CDR3 covers 15 residues. The V gene's germline CDR1 is SGHTA and CDR2 FQGTGA. V was clipped by 4 bases and J by 7 bases; unmatched bases: 12. The CDR3 DNA is TGTGCCAGCAGCTCCTCAGGGACTAGTCCGGGGGAGCAGTACTTC. Protein product: CASSSSGTSPGEQYF.

The chain links TRBV5-6 to TRBJ1-1; 7 nucleotides agree with TRBD1. V was pared by 8 bases and J by 5 bases, with 6 bases of the junction left unmatched. CDR1 and CDR2 from the germline V gene are SGHDT and YYEEEE. This CDR3 has 12 amino acids. This CDR3 reads CASTGVATEAFF. In nucleotides, the CDR3 is TGTGCCAGTACAGGGGTGGCTACTGAAGCTTTCTTT.

The chain is built from TRBV27 and TRBJ1-4; no firm D call. Per the germline V gene, CDR1 is MNHEY and CDR2 is SMNVEV (reference sequence). The CDR3 sequence is 15 residues long. V dropped 5 bases and J dropped 7 bases, with 17 bases sitting between them. CDR3 region: CASSPRTGEGEKLFF. The CDR3 coding sequence is TGTGCCAGCAGTCCCCGGACGGGAGAGGGTGAAAAACTGTTTTTT.

Written as DNA, the CDR3 is TGCGCCAGCAGCTCCGGGACTAGCGGGAGTTACGAGCAGTACTTC. Translating gives CASSSGTSGSYEQYF. J is TRBJ2-7 and V is TRBV5-1; 14 positions agree with TRBD2. The CDR3 contains 15 residues. V gave up 3 bases and J gave up 4 bases; unmatched junction bases: 3. Germline CDR1 is SGHRS and CDR2 is YFSETQ.

The chain links TRBV28 to TRBJ1-4; possibly TRBD1 for D (5 bases). This CDR3 contains 15 residues. Germline-derived CDR1 and CDR2 are MDHEN and SYDVKM. Trimming cost V 4 bases and J 2 bases, with 11 bases left between them. This chain's CDR3 is CASSSPGGTNEKLFF. In nucleotides, the CDR3 is TGTGCCAGCAGTTCCCCCGGGGGGACTAATGAAAAACTGTTTTTT.

The rearrangement links TRBV29-1 to TRBJ2-1, with D unclear. This CDR3 contains 14 residues. Germline lookup yields CDR1 SQVTM and CDR2 ANQGSEA. Trimming left V 8 bases short and J 2 bases short, with 16 bases between. The CDR3 region is CSTDGFAPYNEQFF. The CDR3 DNA reads TGCAGCACAGACGGTTTCGCGCCCTACAATGAGCAGTTCTTC.

This sequence joins TRBV19 and TRBJ1-5; 9 positions agree with TRBD1. The CDR3 has 16 amino acids. Germline loops: CDR1 LNHDA, CDR2 SQIVND (reference sequence). V was pared by 4 bases and J by 2 bases, with 6 bases of the junction left unmatched. The CDR3 bases are TGTGCCAGTAGTAAGGACAGGGGTATTCGCAATCAGCCCCAGCATTTT. This sequence encodes CASSKDRGIRNQPQHF.

The chain joins TRBV25-1 to TRBJ2-7; TRBD1 aligns across 8 bases. This CDR3 has 14 amino acids. Per germline, CDR1 MGHDK and CDR2 SYGVNS. J was trimmed by 5 bases and V by 10 bases; bases with no gene match: 13. CDR3: CATRPGQGWDEQYF. CDR3 nucleotides: TGTGCCACCCGACCCGGACAGGGCTGGGACGAGCAGTACTTC.

The genes are TRBV15 and TRBJ1-5; 9 bases are shared with TRBD1. Per germline, CDR1 LNHNV and CDR2 YYDKDF (reference sequence). The CDR3 is 15 amino acids. Trimming at V came to 4 bases and at J to 3 bases, leaving 4 bases not matched to a gene. This chain's CDR3 is CATSTRDRVNQPQHF. The CDR3 region has the DNA TGTGCCACCAGCACCCGGGACAGGGTCAATCAGCCCCAGCATTTT.

The chain uses TRBV3-1 (or the pseudogene TRBV3-2) and TRBJ2-3, with D possibly TRBD2 on 6 matching bases. Germline lookup yields CDR1 LGHDT and CDR2 YNNKEL (reference sequence). This CDR3 has 15 residues. The V end was cut by 2 bases, the J end by 3 bases, with 12 bases between. CDR3 protein: CASSQLSSGTDTQYF. CDR3 in DNA: TGTGCCAGCAGCCAACTATCAAGCGGGACAGATACGCAGTATTTT.

This clone occurred once. The chain uses TRBV27 and TRBJ2-1; 15 positions match TRBD2. The CDR3 totals 17 residues. Germline V gives CDR1 MNHEY, CDR2 SMNVEV (reference sequence). The V gene end was trimmed by 5 bases and the J gene end by 4 bases; junction bases not matched to a gene: 6. CDR3 in amino acids: CASSPRTSGGDYNEQFF. The DNA for the CDR3 is TGTGCCAGCAGTCCACGGACTAGCGGGGGGGATTACAATGAGCAGTTCTTC.

The chain uses TRBV19 and TRBJ2-1; perhaps TRBD2 as D (5 bases). V was clipped by 7 bases and J by 0 bases, with 16 bases between them. CDR1 is LNHDA and CDR2 is SQIVND in the germline V gene (reference sequence). This CDR3 region has 16 residues. The CDR3: CASIPSGVSSYNEQFF. CDR3 DNA: TGTGCCAGTATCCCGTCCGGGGTCAGCTCCTACAATGAGCAGTTCTTC. Combining the CDR3 with reference TRBV19 and TRBJ2-1 gives the whole variable domain DGGITQSPKYLFRKEGQNVTLSCEQNLNHDAMYWYRQDPGQGLRLIYYSQIVNDFQKGDIAEGYSVSREKKESFPLTVTSAQKNPTAFYLCASIPSGVSSYNEQFFGPGTRLTVL.

The chain uses TRBV5-6 and TRBJ2-4; 10 nucleotides align to TRBD2. Germline V CDR1 and CDR2: SGHDT, YYEEEE. The CDR3 length is 15 residues. With 4 bases clipped from V and 4 bases from J, the junction kept 5 bases outside the gene matches. The CDR3 here is CASSLPLAGKNIQYF. In DNA form, the CDR3 reads TGTGCCAGCAGCCTACCACTAGCGGGGAAAAACATTCAGTACTTC.